This TCR beta chain was captured by sequencing in a study of blood T cells in healthy people across ages. Whole-study results and caveats: Donors of long life had a larger count of naive CD4+ cells and greater diversity than aged donors.

Alongside a J-beta primer mix, a sample-barcoded 5' primer served in a second PCR lasting 7 to 11 cycles. The template-switch adaptor, which had 12 random nucleotides, put a tag on each cDNA molecule. TCRdb passed the 5' RACE reads through MiXCR, listing each CDR3 protein once. The sample lists about 840,000 distinct CDR3 sequences, under 35% occurring once. This clonotype was counted a few times. Its specificity is unknown. The junction had 7 bases not matched to a gene; V was cut back by 4 bases and J by 7 bases. CDR3 length: 14 residues. Germline V lookup: CDR1 MNHEY, CDR2 SVGAGI. These data were also filed under a second study, of T cells of mothers and their children.

The chain combines TRBV6-5 with TRBJ1-2; 9 bases match TRBD1. The sample was blood. The TCR was taken from a middle-aged woman in good health. CDR3: CASSLQGARGGYTF. CDR3 nucleotides: TGTGCCAGCAGTTTACAGGGGGCGCGAGGTGGCTACACCTTC.